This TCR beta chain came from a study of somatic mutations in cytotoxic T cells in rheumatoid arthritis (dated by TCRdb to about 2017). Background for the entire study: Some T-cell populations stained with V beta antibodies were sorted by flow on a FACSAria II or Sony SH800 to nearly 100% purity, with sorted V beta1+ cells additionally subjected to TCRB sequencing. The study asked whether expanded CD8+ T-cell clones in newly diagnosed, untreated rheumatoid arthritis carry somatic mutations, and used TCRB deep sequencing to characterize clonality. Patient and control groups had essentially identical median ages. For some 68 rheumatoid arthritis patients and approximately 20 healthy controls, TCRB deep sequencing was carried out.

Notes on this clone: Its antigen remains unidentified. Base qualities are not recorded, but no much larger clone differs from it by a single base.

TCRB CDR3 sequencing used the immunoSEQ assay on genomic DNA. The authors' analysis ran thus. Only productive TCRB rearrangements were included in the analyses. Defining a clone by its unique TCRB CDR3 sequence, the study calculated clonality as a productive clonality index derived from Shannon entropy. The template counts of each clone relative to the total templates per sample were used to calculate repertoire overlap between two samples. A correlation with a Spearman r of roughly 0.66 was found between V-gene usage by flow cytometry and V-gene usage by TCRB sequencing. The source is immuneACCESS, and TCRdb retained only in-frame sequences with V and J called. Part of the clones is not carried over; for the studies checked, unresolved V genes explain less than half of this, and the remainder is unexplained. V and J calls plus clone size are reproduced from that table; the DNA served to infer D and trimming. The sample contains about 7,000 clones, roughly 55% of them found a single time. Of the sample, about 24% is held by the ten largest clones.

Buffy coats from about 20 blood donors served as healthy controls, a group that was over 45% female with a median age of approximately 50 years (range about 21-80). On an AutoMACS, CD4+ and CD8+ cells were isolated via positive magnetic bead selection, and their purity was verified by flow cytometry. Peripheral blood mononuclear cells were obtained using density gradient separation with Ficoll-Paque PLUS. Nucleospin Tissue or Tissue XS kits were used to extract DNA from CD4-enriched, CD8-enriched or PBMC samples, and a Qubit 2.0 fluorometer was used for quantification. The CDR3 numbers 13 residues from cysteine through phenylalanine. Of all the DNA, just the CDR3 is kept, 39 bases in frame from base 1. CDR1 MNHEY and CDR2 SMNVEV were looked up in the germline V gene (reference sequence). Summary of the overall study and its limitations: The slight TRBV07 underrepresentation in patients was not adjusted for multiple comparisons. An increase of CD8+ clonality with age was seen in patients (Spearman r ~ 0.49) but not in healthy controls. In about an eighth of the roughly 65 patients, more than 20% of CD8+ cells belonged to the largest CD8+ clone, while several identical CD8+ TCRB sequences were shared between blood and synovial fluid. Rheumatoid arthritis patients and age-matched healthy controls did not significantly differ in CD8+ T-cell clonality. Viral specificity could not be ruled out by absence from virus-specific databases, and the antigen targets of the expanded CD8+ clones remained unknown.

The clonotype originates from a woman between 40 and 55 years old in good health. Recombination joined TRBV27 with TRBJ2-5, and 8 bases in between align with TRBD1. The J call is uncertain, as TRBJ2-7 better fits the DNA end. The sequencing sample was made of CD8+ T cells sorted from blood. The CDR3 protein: CASSKGQAYEQYF. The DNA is TGTGCCAGCAGCAAGGGACAGGCCTACGAGCAGTACTTC.